The 2 T cell receptor beta chains presented below share a single source sample, sequenced in a study of blood T cell repertoires in COVID-19. Sequenced by immunoSEQ multiplex PCR; TCRdb stores in-frame clones only, minus some. The sample lists approximately 440,000 clones, about nine tenths occurring once. Source material: PBMCs or T cells enriched from blood (not recorded which). Receptor source: a woman between 18 and 29 years old who had recovered from COVID-19.

The V call is TRBV7-9, the J call TRBJ2-5, with 8 bases lining up with TRBD2. The germline V gene encodes CDR1 SEHNR and CDR2 FQNEAQ (reference sequence). The CDR3 sequence is 14 residues long. V was pared by 6 bases and J by 7 bases, with 10 bases of the junction left unmatched. This CDR3 reads CASSFNSGAGTQYF. CDR3 DNA: TGTGCCAGCAGTTTTAATAGCGGGGCGGGGACCCAGTACTTC.

The chain joins TRBV3-1 (or the pseudogene TRBV3-2) to TRBJ1-1, with D uncertain. Germline lookup yields CDR1 LGHDT and CDR2 YNNKEL (reference sequence). The CDR3 runs to 15 residues. Trimming removed 7 bases at V and 5 bases at J, with 20 bases between. CDR3 DNA sequence: TGTGCCAGCAACCCTTCCCAAGGGAGTAGGACTGAAGCTTTCTTT. Translating gives CASNPSQGSRTEAFF.